Following are 18 T cell receptor beta chains from one sample sequenced in a study of human T cells and chemical hapten exposure. Specified time point: patch test 2, 6 weeks after DPC sensitization. Indicated treatment: therapeutic diphenylcyclopropenone sensitization with weekly scalp DPC. TCRdb used MiXCR to reprocess the RACE reads, holding one entry per CDR3 protein. The sample lists some 89,000 distinct CDR3 sequences, 9.5% to 13% seen once, with 2.5% in the top ten. Sequenced here: whole blood, sampled in connection with sensitization to the hapten diphenylcyclopropenone (DPC). These receptors all stem from a woman in her 30s with alopecia areata. Some clones in this sample may be carry-over from other donors' samples.

This chain joins TRBV18 and TRBJ2-4; no reliable D call. Germline-derived CDR1 and CDR2 are KGHSH and LQKENI. This CDR3 is built from 14 residues. The germline V and J ends were trimmed by 4 bases and 6 bases, with 13 bases remaining between them. CDR3: CASSQTDARNIQYF. In DNA, the CDR3 is TGTGCCAGCTCACAGACTGATGCTCGAAACATTCAGTACTTC.

This clonotype was recorded at least ten times. This chain links TRBV7-9 with TRBJ2-5; D is unresolved. V lost 2 bases, J lost 1 base, and 11 bases lay in between. Per germline, CDR1 SEHNR and CDR2 FQNEAQ (reference sequence). The CDR3 extends over 15 amino acids. CDR3 bases: TGTGCCAGCAGCTTATTGGGGATTTCCCAAGAGACCCAGTACTTC. This sequence encodes CASSLLGISQETQYF. Full variable domain (outside the CDR3, taken from reference TRBV7-9 and TRBJ2-5): DTGVSQNPRHKITKRGQNVTFRCDPISEHNRLYWYRQTLGQGPEFLTYFQNEAQLEKSRLLSDRFSAERPKGSFSTLEIQRTEQGDSAMYLCASSLLGISQETQYFGPGTRLLVL.

About this clonotype: The junction does not match germline at one end; this may be a read error. The rearrangement joins TRBV7-2 to TRBJ1-2, with no clear D. The CDR3 length is 9 residues. Looked up from germline, CDR1 is SGHTA and CDR2 is FQGNSA. CDR3 sequence reads: CASTLDYTF. Here the CDR3 DNA reads TGTGCCAGCACCTTAGACTACACCTTC. Combining the CDR3 with reference TRBV7-2 and TRBJ1-2 gives the whole variable domain GAGVSQSPSNKVTEKGKDVELRCDPISGHTALYWYRQSLGQGLEFLIYFQGNSAPDKSGLPSDRFSAERTGGSVSTLTIQRTQQEDSAVYLCASTLDYTFGSGTRLTVV.

This clonotype was seen many times. The chain links TRBV11-2 to TRBJ2-3; TRBD2 is a possible D gene (5 bases). Trimming took 5 bases from V and 6 from J, leaving 24 bases between them. The germline V gene encodes CDR1 SGHAT and CDR2 FQNNGV. This CDR3 is built from 17 residues. The chain's CDR3 is CASSPILSARWEDTQYF. The CDR3 DNA reads TGTGCCAGCAGCCCCATCCTTTCGGCACGATGGGAGGATACGCAGTATTTT.

This clonotype was counted only a few times. The V gene is TRBV9, the J gene TRBJ2-2; D might be TRBD1 or TRBD2, each matching 6 bases. Germline V gene sequence: CDR1 SGDLS, CDR2 YYNGEE. The germline V and J ends were trimmed by 2 bases and 11 bases, with 13 bases remaining between them. There are 13 residues in the CDR3. Here the CDR3 reads CASSVGGPSELFF. The CDR3 DNA is TGTGCCAGCAGCGTCGGGGGCCCAAGCGAGCTGTTTTTT.

The chain is built from TRBV5-1 and TRBJ2-5; 10 bases fit TRBD1. Germline lookup yields CDR1 SGHRS and CDR2 YFSETQ. V dropped 0 bases and J dropped 2; count of bases not matched to a gene: 16. The CDR3 contains 20 residues. The CDR3 DNA reads as TGCGCCAGCAGCTTGGACCCACCGGGGACAGGGGCCATTCTTCAAGAGACCCAGTACTTC. It specifies CASSLDPPGTGAILQETQYF.

The chain couples TRBV19 to TRBJ2-2; D tentatively fits TRBD1 or TRBD2 (6 bases each). Trimming cost V 5 bases and J 7 bases, with 20 bases left between them. This CDR3 contains 16 residues. Germline CDR1 LNHDA, CDR2 SQIVND (reference sequence). CDR3 in DNA: TGTGCCAGTAGTTCTTGGACCCGGGGGCGCATCGGGGAGCTGTTTTTT. Translating it yields CASSSWTRGRIGELFF.

This clonotype was found many times. The rearrangement uses TRBV7-2 and TRBJ1-2; 8 nucleotides agree with TRBD1. The ends lost 5 bases at V and 7 bases at J; junction bases unmatched: 15. CDR1 and CDR2 from the germline V gene are SGHTA and FQGNSA. The CDR3 consists of 16 residues. CDR3 sequence reads: CASSLAVGQGASGYTF. In DNA form, the CDR3 reads TGTGCCAGCAGCCTCGCGGTGGGGCAGGGGGCGTCTGGCTACACCTTC. Full variable domain (rest looked up from reference TRBV7-2 and TRBJ1-2): GAGVSQSPSNKVTEKGKDVELRCDPISGHTALYWYRQSLGQGLEFLIYFQGNSAPDKSGLPSDRFSAERTGGSVSTLTIQRTQQEDSAVYLCASSLAVGQGASGYTFGSGTRLTVV.

This clonotype was recorded many times. The chain couples TRBV20-1 to TRBJ2-3, with 8 positions matching TRBD2. Germline CDR1 is DFQATT and CDR2 is SNEGSKA (reference sequence). This CDR3 has 13 residues. J was trimmed by 2 bases and V by 6 bases; bases with no gene match: 4. The CDR3 region is CSAGLAHTDTQYF. For the CDR3, the DNA is TGCAGTGCCGGACTAGCCCACACAGATACGCAGTATTTT.

This clonotype has a count of ten or more. The chain joins TRBV16 to TRBJ2-3, with 12 bases identical to TRBD1. V lost 5 bases, J lost 5 bases, and 8 bases stayed unmatched. The CDR3 length is 16 residues. Germline V gene sequence: CDR1 KGHSY, CDR2 FQNENV. The CDR3 DNA follows: TGTGCCAGCAGCAACCGGGACAGGGGGCGCGAAGATACGCAGTATTTT. This encodes CASSNRDRGREDTQYF.

V and J are TRBV19 and TRBJ1-2, with 10 bases lining up with TRBD1. The junction had 5 bases not matched to a gene; V was cut back by 6 bases and J by 7 bases. CDR1 LNHDA and CDR2 SQIVND come from the germline V gene (reference sequence). The CDR3 runs 13 residues. CDR3 amino acids: CASSRQGASGYTF. The CDR3 region has the DNA TGTGCCAGTAGCCGACAGGGGGCCAGTGGCTACACCTTC.

There are many counts of this clonotype. J is TRBJ2-3 and V is TRBV5-4, with TRBD2 as a possible D gene (5 bases). In germline, CDR1 is SGHNT, CDR2 YYREEE (reference sequence). Trimming removed 0 bases at V and 0 bases at J, with 5 bases between. This CDR3 region has 14 residues. In DNA, the CDR3 is TGTGCCAGCAGCTTGGCTAGCAGCACAGATACGCAGTATTTT. Its translation: CASSLASSTDTQYF.

This clonotype was counted many times. The V call is TRBV28, the J call TRBJ2-3; 7 bases are a match to TRBD2. The CDR3 sequence is 14 residues long. The germline V gene encodes CDR1 MDHEN and CDR2 SYDVKM. Germline trimming cut 3 bases from V and 4 bases from J; bases unmatched to any gene: 4. Here the CDR3 reads CASSFAGRADTQYF. CDR3 DNA: TGTGCCAGCAGTTTCGCAGGGAGGGCAGATACGCAGTATTTT.

The table lists this clonotype with a few counts. V and J are TRBV7-9 and TRBJ1-6; D perhaps matches TRBD1 (5 bases). Germline CDR1 is SEHNR and CDR2 is FQNEAQ (reference sequence). This CDR3 contains 14 residues. V was shortened by 6 bases and J by 7 bases, with 13 bases between the two germline ends. The CDR3 coding sequence is TGTGCCAGCAGGCGTGGAGGGGACAATTCACCCCTCCACTTT. Translating gives CASRRGGDNSPLHF.

The CDR3 is CASSLIAGLAKNIQYF. The CDR3 coding sequence is TGTGCCAGCAGCTTAATAGCGGGGTTAGCCAAAAACATTCAGTACTTC. The chain links TRBV7-2 to TRBJ2-4; 8 bases agree with TRBD2. The CDR3 length is 16 residues. V lost 2 bases to trimming and J lost 0 bases; unmatched junction nucleotides: 3. Germline V CDR1 and CDR2: SGHTA, FQGNSA.

The chain carries TRBV7-9 and TRBJ1-6; D unresolved. This CDR3 region has 14 residues. V gave up 8 bases and J gave up 10 bases, with 18 bases separating them. Germline assignment: CDR1 SEHNR and CDR2 FQNEAQ (reference sequence). The CDR3 spells CASHESGKSSPLHF. As DNA, the CDR3 is TGTGCCAGCCACGAGTCCGGGAAATCCTCACCCCTCCACTTT.

In this sample, this clonotype turned up many times. The chain has TRBV7-9 and TRBJ2-2, with D perhaps matching TRBD1 (6 bases). The CDR3 is made up of 15 amino acids. With 6 bases removed from V and 5 bases from J, the gap between germline ends came to 16 bases. CDR1 is SEHNR, CDR2 FQNEAQ, per germline (reference sequence). The CDR3 bases are TGTGCCAGCAGAGTAGCCGGGACAAGGACCGGGGAGCTGTTTTTT. This codes for CASRVAGTRTGELFF.

This clonotype has more than one count but fewer than ten. The rearrangement links TRBV3-1 to TRBJ2-1; weak D call: TRBD1 (5 bases). The germline gives CDR1 LGHDT, CDR2 YNNKEL (reference sequence). V was trimmed by 2 bases and J by 5 bases, leaving 25 bases between them. This CDR3 region has 19 residues. The CDR3 protein is CASSQPHYRQRAQHNEQFF. DNA of the CDR3: TGTGCCAGCAGCCAACCCCATTACAGACAGCGAGCACAACACAATGAGCAGTTCTTC.